This T cell receptor beta chain originates from a study of blood T cell repertoires in COVID-19. The protocol was immunoSEQ multiplex PCR, while the TCRdb copy is restricted to in-frame clones and leaves out a portion. The sample consists of roughly 380,000 clones, roughly 90% of them appearing once. The CDR3 has 18 residues. CDR1 and CDR2 from the germline V gene are SGHRS and YFSETQ. V was pared by 5 bases and J by 6 bases, with 12 bases of the junction left unmatched. The sample was PBMCs or T cells enriched from blood (not recorded which). This receptor was obtained from a young woman who had been exposed to COVID-19. The chain employs TRBV5-1 and TRBJ2-1, with 15 bases identical to TRBD2. The CDR3 coding sequence is TGCGCCAGCAGACCCGCGGGAGGGACTAGCGGGAGGAGCAATGAGCAGTTCTTC. Translation: CASRPAGGTSGRSNEQFF.